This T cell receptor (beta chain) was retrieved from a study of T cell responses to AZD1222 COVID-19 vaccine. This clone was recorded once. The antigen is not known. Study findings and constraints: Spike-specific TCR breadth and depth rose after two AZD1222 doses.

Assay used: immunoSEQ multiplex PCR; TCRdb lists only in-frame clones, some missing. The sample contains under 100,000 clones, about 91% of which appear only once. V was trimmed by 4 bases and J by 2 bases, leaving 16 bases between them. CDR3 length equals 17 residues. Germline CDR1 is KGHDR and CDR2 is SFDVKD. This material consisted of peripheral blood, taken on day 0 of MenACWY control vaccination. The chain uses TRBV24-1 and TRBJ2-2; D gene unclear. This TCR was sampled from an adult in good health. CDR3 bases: TGTGCCACCAGTGACGCCCGGTGGCTAGGAAACACCGGGGAGCTGTTTTTT. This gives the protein CATSDARWLGNTGELFF.